This T cell receptor beta chain derives from a study of blood T cells in healthy people across ages. The germline V and J ends were trimmed by 3 bases and 7 bases, with 16 bases remaining between them. From germline, CDR1 is LGHNA and CDR2 YSLEER. This CDR3 spans 15 amino acids. Regarding the study as a whole: Per million T cells, the diversity of TCR beta decreased roughly linearly as age advanced. No one knew whether donors had CMV, which possibly confounded expanded clonotype changes.

With regard to this clonotype: Its cognate antigen is unknown.

PCR was performed a second time for about 7 to 12 cycles using a sample-barcoded 5' primer and a J-beta primer mix. TCRdb re-derived calls from the 5' RACE reads in MiXCR, one entry per CDR3 protein. The data show 1,500,000 or so distinct CDR3 sequences, approximately 63% seen once. Donors each provided roughly 11 milliliters of peripheral blood. The receptor's source is a man aged 18 to 30 in good health. Specimen: blood. This rearrangement joins TRBV4-3 to TRBJ2-1; D is perhaps TRBD1 or TRBD2 (5 bases each). CDR3 loop: CASSHRETLGNEQFF. For the CDR3, the DNA is TGCGCCAGCAGCCACAGGGAGACTCTGGGGAATGAGCAGTTCTTC.